A selection of T cell receptor beta chains follows, all from one sample in a study of Ad26.COV2.S vaccination and SARS-CoV-2 variants. The table came from immunoSEQ multiplex PCR; TCRdb's copy has only in-frame clones and leaves some out. The sample records fewer than 900,000 clones, roughly 90% being singletons. Sequenced material: peripheral blood, taken in a trial of Ad26.COV2.S vaccine versus placebo. The source of these receptors is a person aged 18-65 years who received the Ad26.COV2.S COVID-19 vaccine or a placebo. CDR3s include the opening cysteine and the closing phenylalanine or tryptophan. D genes are given only for firm matches. Part of the rows lack a size; the others show once, few, many or a class for expanded clones.

d_gene,v_gene,j_gene,abundance,CDR3aa,CDR3nt
.,TRBV19,TRBJ1-5,.,CASSIDVNQPQHF,TGTGCCAGTAGTATAGATGTGAATCAGCCCCAGCATTTT
.,TRBV19,TRBJ2-7,.,CASSSRDHYEQYF,TGTGCCAGTAGTTCAAGGGATCACTACGAGCAGTACTTC
.,TRBV9,TRBJ2-1,few,CASSADSSSYNEQFF,TGTGCCAGCAGTGCCGACAGTAGCTCCTACAATGAGCAGTTCTTC
.,TRBV11-2,TRBJ2-5,.,CASSLLGGLETQYF,TGTGCCAGCAGCTTACTGGGGGGTTTGGAGACCCAGTACTTC
.,TRBV4-3,TRBJ2-1,.,CASSNLARYNEQFF,TGCGCCAGCAGCAACCTAGCAAGATACAATGAGCAGTTCTTC
.,TRBV6-6,TRBJ2-7,once,CASSPGDYEQYF,TGTGCCAGCAGTCCCGGGGACTACGAGCAGTACTTC
.,TRBV29-1,TRBJ1-5,.,CSVEVGSNQPQHF,TGCAGCGTGGAGGTGGGTAGCAATCAGCCCCAGCATTTT
TRBD1,TRBV6-2/TRBV6-3,TRBJ1-2,.,CASSQTRAPGGSGYTF,TGTGCCAGCAGTCAGACCCGTGCTCCAGGGGGCTCCGGCTACACCTTC
.,TRBV15,TRBJ2-2,.,CATSPGGELFF,TGTGCCACCAGCCCCGGGGGGGAGCTGTTTTTT
TRBD1,TRBV5-5,TRBJ2-5,.,CASSLPGTGPQETQYF,TGTGCCAGCAGCTTACCCGGGACAGGCCCCCAAGAGACCCAGTACTTC
.,TRBV27,TRBJ1-1,.,CASSLLGRAGAFF,TGTGCCAGCAGTTTACTGGGCAGGGCCGGAGCTTTCTTT
.,TRBV14,TRBJ2-2,.,CASSQLARGELFF,TGTGCCAGCAGCCAGCTAGCTAGGGGGGAGCTGTTTTTT
.,TRBV14,TRBJ1-2,.,CASSPGQVYGYTF,TGTGCCAGCAGCCCGGGCCAAGTTTATGGCTACACCTTC
.,TRBV7-8,TRBJ1-6,.,CASSLEGPSPLHF,TGTGCCAGCAGCTTAGAAGGGCCGTCACCCCTCCACTTT
.,TRBV6-6,TRBJ1-1,.,CASSLSGNTEAFF,TGTGCCAGCAGCCTTTCAGGGAACACTGAAGCTTTCTTT
.,TRBV12-3/TRBV12-4,TRBJ2-7,.,CASSLRSWQYF,TGTGCCAGCAGTCTCCGGTCGTGGCAGTACTTC
.,TRBV7-2,TRBJ1-1,.,CASSSALGAGEAFF,TGTGCCAGCAGCTCCGCGTTGGGGGCGGGTGAAGCTTTCTTT
.,TRBV5-4,TRBJ2-3,.,CASSTQTSTDTQYF,TGTGCCAGCAGCACGCAAACAAGCACAGATACGCAGTATTTT
TRBD1,TRBV5-1,TRBJ1-4,once,CASRGQGYEKLFF,TGCGCCAGCAGAGGACAGGGTTATGAAAAACTGTTTTTT
TRBD1,TRBV11-3,TRBJ1-2,once,CASSLGTGDGYTF,TGTGCCAGCAGCTTAGGGACAGGGGACGGCTACACCTTC
.,TRBV6-2/TRBV6-3,TRBJ1-5,.,CASSYGVSNQPQHF,TGTGCCAGCAGTTACGGGGTAAGCAATCAGCCCCAGCATTTT
.,TRBV7-9,TRBJ2-1,.,CASSLAQGSYNEQFF,TGTGCCAGCAGCTTAGCACAGGGCTCCTACAATGAGCAGTTCTTC
.,TRBV6-5,TRBJ1-5,.,CATKETSNQPQHF,TGTGCCACTAAAGAGACCAGCAATCAGCCCCAGCATTTT